These T cell receptor beta chains were read from a single sample in a study of primary melanoma T cells and metastatic recurrence. Some clones are missing from TCRdb's copy, which holds only in-frame ones; the method was immunoSEQ multiplex PCR. The table has approximately 3,100 clones, roughly 78% seen once. Specimen: melanoma tumor tissue. All receptors derive from a human donor with melanoma. CDR3s include the opening cysteine and the closing phenylalanine or tryptophan. Clone sizes are given selectively: once, few, many, or a class where the clone is expanded.

j_call	clone_size	v_call	cdr3_aa
TRBJ1-1	NA	TRBV18	CASSLLGTENTEAFF
TRBJ1-3	NA	TRBV11-3	CASSLNGGYLSSSGNTIYF
TRBJ2-7	NA	TRBV6-8	CASSRLAGGYEQYF
TRBJ1-4	NA	TRBV11-3	CASSLGRTNWYEKLFF
TRBJ2-1	NA	TRBV6-4	CASRPGGYNEQFF
TRBJ2-7	NA	TRBV7-8	CASSLQGGPYEQYF
TRBJ2-7	NA	TRBV12-5	CASGLGPTYEQYF
TRBJ2-7	NA	TRBV18	CASSPGLAAEQYF
TRBJ1-2	NA	TRBV29-1	CSVGEAVFYGYTF
TRBJ2-3	NA	TRBV7-6	CASSPWTSGGSSSTDTQYF
TRBJ2-5	few	TRBV11-3	CASSSRTSGSETQYF
TRBJ2-3	NA	TRBV5-1	CASSSVEFTDTQYF
TRBJ2-3	NA	TRBV28	CASSLDPGLVDTQYF
TRBJ2-5	NA	TRBV28	CASSLIRQIKETQYF
TRBJ2-5	NA	TRBV6-8	CASTPGELPDWPTQYF
TRBJ1-5	NA	TRBV18	CASSPGLFSNQPQHF
TRBJ2-5	NA	TRBV6-8	CASSYRGYETQYF
TRBJ2-3	NA	TRBV11-3	CASSPTRAPDTQYF
TRBJ2-1	few	TRBV6-8	CAINGLGRASQEGQFF
TRBJ2-5	NA	TRBV5-1	CASRDRDRGEETQYF
TRBJ2-1	once	TRBV6-8	CASTRSGGYNEQFF
TRBJ2-3	NA	TRBV5-1	CASSLRIEADTQYF
TRBJ2-7	NA	TRBV11-3	CASSRYAGGPIEQYF
TRBJ1-6	few	TRBV6-8	CAIMPGVGSPLHF
TRBJ1-1	NA	TRBV12-5	CASNWWNTEAFF
TRBJ2-1	NA	TRBV15	CATSRDFAGGATGEFF
TRBJ2-7	NA	TRBV4-1	CASSQKASLSGPTYEQYF
TRBJ1-2	NA	TRBV25-1	CASSAGGYGYTF
TRBJ1-1	NA	TRBV11-3	CASSPIGGENTEAFF
TRBJ2-2	NA	TRBV7-5	CASSSLLAGDTGELFF
TRBJ1-1	NA	TRBV28	CATSRWDRGGTEAFF
TRBJ2-3	NA	TRBV28	CASSLSSGGATDTQYF
TRBJ1-5	medium-sized	TRBV19	CASTLKGASRHF
TRBJ1-1	NA	TRBV6-8	CASSYTPAGGGGTEAFF
TRBJ1-3	few	TRBV6-8	CASSSLKQGAFSGNTIYF
TRBJ1-5	NA	TRBV11-3	CASSLYDRGDQPQHF
TRBJ1-3	NA	TRBV6-8	CASSPLYGSGNTIYF